This TCR beta chain was sequenced for a study of regulatory T cells in long-lasting Graves disease. Described time point: newly diagnosed GD, antithyroid drugs for less than 3 months. Making the TCR library involved RNA that had been extracted from PBMCs. For TCR beta, libraries came from iRepertoire HTBI primers and Arm-PCR of CDR3 regions. Each CDR3 protein is one row after TCRdb ran MiXCR on the multiplex PCR reads. The sample includes around 470,000 distinct CDR3 sequences, approximately 14% of them seen just once. V was clipped by 2 bases and J by 3 bases, with 16 bases between them. The CDR3 is 17 amino acids. CDR1 LGHDT and CDR2 YNNKEL come from the germline V gene (reference sequence). This sample was shared with a second study, whose subject was T cells in Graves' hyperthyroidism and ophthalmopathy. As that report states: The TCR CDR3 first-round RT-PCR relied on the HTBI primer set.

The rearrangement joins TRBV3-1 to TRBJ2-2; no firm D call. This TCR was recovered from a woman aged 45-65 years with Graves disease. Specimen: peripheral blood mononuclear cells (PBMCs), collected at new diagnosis, from a patient treated with antithyroid drugs. DNA for the CDR3: TGTGCCAGCAGCCAACGGGCAGGATCTCGATACACCGGGGAGCTGTTTTTT. Its protein product is CASSQRAGSRYTGELFF.